This T cell receptor (beta chain) is from a study of T cell responses to AZD1222 COVID-19 vaccine (dated by TCRdb to 2020 to 2023). Broadly, across the study: Because spike-specific TCR depth and breadth did not differ between the two schedules, AZD1222 recipients who got a second dose at roughly 4 weeks were pooled with those who got a second dose at roughly 12 weeks. Trial participants were enrolled by age into 18-55, 56-69 and 70-plus year subgroups, with approximately 150, 30 and 60 TCR-sequenced participants respectively. A total of about 230 trial participants underwent TCR sequencing, of whom nearly 210 received two doses of AZD1222 and some 26 received two doses of the MenACWY control vaccine.

Spanning cysteine to phenylalanine, the CDR3 consists of 16 amino acids. The only DNA kept is the CDR3, 48 bases in frame from the first base. Trimming removed 0 bases from V and 2 bases from J, leaving 14 bases between the germline ends. The germline V gene encodes CDR1 SGHRS and CDR2 YFSETQ. The CDR3 regions of human TCRbeta chains were analyzed by immunosequencing. From the authors' description of their analysis: Repertoire TCRs were checked for matches against a reference library of SARS-CoV-2-specific TCRs that had been generated using the MIRA antigen-specificity platform. Breadth was defined as the fraction of unique TCRs that were SARS-CoV-2-associated. Depth was defined as the fraction of total T cells that were SARS-CoV-2-associated. Using the MIRA data, each spike-specific TCR was mapped to the spike region that the TCR reacts to and placed in a CD4 or CD8 class. Log10-transformed breadth and depth values were compared by one-way ANOVA with Sidak's multiple comparisons tests. What TCRdb holds here is the immuneACCESS table cut down to in-frame rearrangements. Part of the clones is not present; checked against another copy, under half of the missing clones reflect an unresolved V gene, and the others are unexplained. V, J and clone size were drawn from that table, and D and trimming were deduced from the DNA. The sample table shows approximately 79,000 clones, and roughly 88% are seen once. 11% of the sample lies in the top ten.

In the paper's terms, the time point label means: baseline before first vaccination. Vaccinee samples were obtained from the UK trials COV001 and COV002, which included a single-blind randomized controlled phase 2/3 trial of AZD1222 (ChAdOx1 nCoV-19) in healthy adults. Trial participant PBMC samples were collected at day 0 and day 28 after the second dose for TCRbeta chain sequencing. The paper as a whole reports these results and caveats: In the small 56-69-year group, the increase in depth fell short of significance, most likely because of low power. Conclusions about previously exposed vaccinees are limited because only six or seven AZD1222 recipients were SARS-CoV-2 seropositive at baseline. Reportedly, almost half of the unique spike-specific TCRs recognized epitopes lying outside the regions that are mutated in the B.1.351 and B.1.1.7 variants. Participants were mostly white British and included more females than males, and it was suggested by the authors that clonal diversity may have been underestimated. Spike-specific TCR breadth and depth rose significantly after two AZD1222 doses compared with day 0 and with MenACWY recipients. The vaccine-associated CD4 TCRs covered the entire spike protein, and the dominant responses fell in regions 160-218 and 743-854. Because no samples from the day 14 peak response were available, repertoires could be characterized only after the peak T cell response.

Worth noting for this clone: The target of this receptor is not known. No clone much larger than this one lies a single base away; base qualities are absent.

The specimen comprised peripheral blood, sampled on day 0 of AZD1222 vaccination. The TCR comes from an adult in good health. This sequence uses TRBV5-1 and TRBJ1-2; TRBD1 is a possible D gene, resting on 6 matching bases. The DNA is TGCGCCAGCAGCTTGGTCCTGGACAGCTTAAACTATGGCTACACCTTC. This yields the protein CASSLVLDSLNYGYTF. The CDR3, completed at both ends by the reference TRBV5-1 and TRBJ1-2 genes, gives the full variable domain KAGVTQTPRYLIKTRGQQVTLSCSPISGHRSVSWYQQTPGQGLQFLFEYFSETQRNKGNFPGRFSGRQFSNSRSEMNVSTLELGDSALYLCASSLVLDSLNYGYTFGSGTRLTVV.